A selection of T cell receptor beta chains follows, all from one sample in a study of CD8 T cells in Susac syndrome. TCRdb re-derived calls from the immunoSEQ multiplex PCR reads in MiXCR, one entry per CDR3 protein. Seen here are about 150,000 distinct CDR3 sequences, approximately 94% observed once, and the top ten hold around 0.12%. The sample was CD4+ T cells from PBMCs. These receptors all come from a human donor with Susac syndrome. Each CDR3 is given with its conserved first and last residue. D genes are given only for firm matches. The listing skips clone size in some rows; elsewhere it reads once, few, many or a size class.

TRBV28	12	TRBJ2-7	.	.	CASGLESYEQYF	TGTGCCAGCGGGTTAGAATCCTACGAGCAGTACTTC
TRBV18	11	TRBJ2-1	.	.	CASSPSHEQFF	TGTGCCAGCTCACCGAGCCATGAGCAGTTCTTC
TRBV5-1	13	TRBJ2-2	.	.	CASTTSHTGELFF	TGCGCCAGCACTACTTCCCACACCGGGGAGCTGTTTTTT
TRBV6-5	18	TRBJ1-2	.	TRBD1	CASSYSIGSGQGPGGYTF	TGTGCCAGCAGTTACTCGATCGGCTCAGGACAGGGCCCTGGCGGCTACACCTTC
TRBV28	16	TRBJ2-1	.	TRBD2	CASSLSGGIPYNEQFF	TGTGCCAGCAGTTTGTCGGGGGGGATACCATACAATGAGCAGTTCTTC
TRBV28	14	TRBJ1-4	.	.	CASISSGEGEKLFF	TGTGCCAGCATATCCTCAGGGGAAGGTGAAAAACTGTTTTTT
TRBV30	13	TRBJ1-1	.	.	CAWSGNGVAEAFF	TGTGCCTGGAGTGGTAACGGGGTCGCTGAAGCTTTCTTT
TRBV9	14	TRBJ1-6	.	.	CASSVTGGNSPLHF	TGTGCCAGCAGCGTGACAGGAGGTAATTCACCCCTCCACTTT
TRBV11-2	12	TRBJ2-4	.	.	CASSPNRNIQYF	TGTGCCAGCAGCCCGAACCGAAACATTCAGTACTTC
TRBV18	15	TRBJ2-7	.	TRBD2	CASSPGLAATYEQYF	TGTGCCAGCTCCCCGGGACTAGCAGCCACCTACGAGCAGTACTTC
TRBV29-1	11	TRBJ1-3	.	.	CSVVHGNTIYF	TGCAGCGTTGTTCACGGAAACACCATATATTTT
TRBV29-1	15	TRBJ2-2	.	.	CSAVREPTRGGELFF	TGCAGCGCAGTCCGGGAGCCCACCAGGGGAGGGGAGCTGTTTTTT
TRBV5-4	14	TRBJ1-2	.	.	CASSLDREIYGYTF	TGTGCCAGCAGCTTGGACAGGGAGATCTATGGCTACACCTTC
TRBV29-1	12	TRBJ1-3	.	.	CSVWESGNTIYF	TGCAGCGTCTGGGAGTCTGGAAACACCATATATTTT
TRBV10-3	13	TRBJ2-3	.	.	CAISESGTDTQYF	TGTGCCATCAGTGAGTCGGGGACAGATACGCAGTATTTT
TRBV2	13	TRBJ2-5	.	.	CASSWNEQETQYF	TGTGCCAGCAGTTGGAACGAGCAAGAGACCCAGTACTTC
TRBV30	12	TRBJ2-5	.	TRBD1	CAWNRGEETQYF	TGTGCCTGGAACAGGGGAGAAGAGACCCAGTACTTC
TRBV28	12	TRBJ2-5	few	.	CASSGDQETQYF	TGTGCCAGCAGTGGGGACCAAGAGACCCAGTACTTC
TRBV12-3/TRBV12-4	12	TRBJ2-2	few	.	CASSLSSGELFF	TGTGCCAGCAGTTTAAGCTCCGGGGAGCTGTTTTTT
TRBV29-1	12	TRBJ2-1	.	.	CSVEYADNEQFF	TGCAGCGTTGAGTATGCCGACAATGAGCAGTTCTTC
TRBV7-9	15	TRBJ2-5	.	TRBD2	CASSGQSGGQETQYF	TGTGCCAGCAGCGGCCAGTCGGGGGGGCAAGAGACCCAGTACTTC
TRBV5-1	14	TRBJ1-2	.	.	CASSLDRASYGYTF	TGCGCCAGCAGCTTGGACAGGGCGTCCTATGGCTACACCTTC
TRBV28	14	TRBJ2-7	.	.	CASSNPSVYGEQYF	TGTGCCAGCAGTAACCCTAGCGTATATGGGGAGCAGTACTTC
TRBV20-1	14	TRBJ2-3	.	TRBD1	CSAPDRGRADTQYF	TGCAGTGCTCCTGACAGGGGGCGAGCAGATACGCAGTATTTT
TRBV29-1	13	TRBJ2-7	once	TRBD2	CSAATSGTYEQYF	TGCAGCGCTGCAACTAGCGGGACCTACGAGCAGTACTTC
TRBV29-1	15	TRBJ2-2	once	TRBD1	CSVRTGTGNTGELFF	TGCAGCGTGCGAACCGGGACAGGGAACACCGGGGAGCTGTTTTTT
TRBV29-1	13	TRBJ2-1	.	TRBD1	CSVSGQGAYEQFF	TGCAGCGTCTCGGGACAGGGGGCATATGAGCAGTTCTTC
TRBV12-3/TRBV12-4	22	TRBJ2-6	.	TRBD2	CASILSPGTSGRFLSGANVLTF	TGTGCCAGCATCTTATCCCCCGGGACTAGCGGGCGATTCCTATCTGGGGCCAACGTCCTGACTTTC
TRBV7-9	15	TRBJ2-1	.	TRBD1	CASSRDRGGIDEQFF	TGTGCCAGCAGCCGGGACAGGGGGGGAATCGATGAGCAGTTCTTC
TRBV29-1	13	TRBJ2-7	.	.	CSVGEGRGYEQYF	TGCAGCGTCGGTGAGGGCCGGGGGTACGAGCAGTACTTC
TRBV19	13	TRBJ2-4	.	.	CASSEQPKNIQYF	TGTGCCAGTAGTGAACAGCCGAAAAACATTCAGTACTTC
TRBV7-2	14	TRBJ1-5	.	TRBD1	CASSPTGANQPQHF	TGTGCCAGCAGCCCCACAGGGGCCAATCAGCCCCAGCATTTT
TRBV29-1	14	TRBJ2-5	.	.	CSVEDLRSQETQYF	TGCAGCGTTGAAGATCTCCGCAGCCAAGAGACCCAGTACTTC
TRBV7-9	15	TRBJ2-7	once	TRBD1	CASSPQGTGVDEQYF	TGTGCCAGCAGCCCCCAAGGGACAGGGGTGGACGAGCAGTACTTC
TRBV6-2/TRBV6-3	12	TRBJ2-3	.	.	CASSRNLDTQYF	TGTGCCAGCAGTCGTAACTTAGATACGCAGTATTTT
TRBV7-2	14	TRBJ1-2	.	TRBD1	CASSPLRGQDGYTF	TGTGCCAGCAGCCCGTTGCGGGGACAGGATGGCTACACCTTC
TRBV7-8	14	TRBJ1-6	.	.	CASTPGHHNSPLHF	TGTGCCAGCACCCCGGGACACCATAATTCACCCCTCCACTTT